This TCR beta chain was sequenced in a study of CD8 T cells in ankylosing spondylitis. Study-wide results and caveats: Seemingly characteristic of ankylosing spondylitis blood was a TCR beta motif consisting of 7 or 8 highly homologous variants. The authors reported significant enrichment of disease-linked clones in matched ankylosing spondylitis synovial fluid.

As for this clonotype: Its antigen remains unidentified.

TCRdb passed the 5' RACE reads through MiXCR, listing each CDR3 protein once. This table holds about 360,000 distinct CDR3 sequences, 20% found once. V lost 5 bases, J lost 5 bases, and 9 bases stayed unmatched. Germline V gene lookup returns CDR1 SGHTA and CDR2 FQGTGA. This CDR3 has 15 residues. Sequenced: blood, either unsorted or a sorted T cell fraction (not recorded which). This TCR derives from a male donor with ankylosing spondylitis or in good health (not recorded which). The J gene is TRBJ2-3, the V gene TRBV7-3, with TRBD2 matching 8 bases. The DNA of the CDR3 is TGTGCCAGCAGCCCCTACGGGGGGGCAGGAGATACGCAGTATTTT. It encodes CASSPYGGAGDTQYF.